Each of the 14 T cell receptor beta chains below was sequenced from the same sample in a study of cytomegalovirus exposure and HLA in healthy donors. Primers for the PCR totalled 60 Vbeta and 13 Jbeta. Some clones are missing from TCRdb's copy, which holds only in-frame ones; the method was immunoSEQ multiplex PCR. The specimen's table records some 130,000 clones. The sequencing input was PBMCs. Every receptor here comes from a man younger than 30 in good health and CMV-seronegative.

The chain joins TRBV9 to TRBJ2-3, with a tentative D call TRBD1 (6 bases). Trimming removed 0 bases at V and 0 bases at J, with 17 bases between. Germline CDR1 reads SGDLS; CDR2 reads YYNGEE. This CDR3 is built from 18 residues. The CDR3 loop reads CASSVARGKTASTDTQYF. DNA for the CDR3: TGTGCCAGCAGCGTAGCGAGGGGGAAGACCGCTAGCACAGATACGCAGTATTTT.

About this clone: Other DNA sequences within the sample encode an identical CDR3. The chain combines TRBV7-3 with TRBJ2-2, with D perhaps matching TRBD2 (6 bases). V dropped 5 bases and J dropped 3 bases, with 7 bases sitting between them. This CDR3 contains 13 residues. From germline, CDR1 is SGHTA and CDR2 FQGTGA. CDR3 in DNA: TGTGCCAGCAGCCCGGGGGACACCGGGGAGCTGTTTTTT. Protein: CASSPGDTGELFF. Supplemented by reference TRBV7-3 and TRBJ2-2, the full variable domain reads GAGVSQTPSNKVTEKGKYVELRCDPISGHTALYWYRQSLGQGPEFLIYFQGTGAADDSGLPNDRFFAVRPEGSVSTLKIQRTERGDSAVYLCASSPGDTGELFFGEGSRLTVL.

The rearrangement links TRBV7-9 to TRBJ2-2; 11 bases are a match to TRBD2. The V and J ends lost 5 bases and 5 bases, in that order; junction bases with no gene match: 7. CDR3 length equals 16 residues. Germline values: CDR1 SEHNR, CDR2 FQNEAQ (reference sequence). The CDR3 coding sequence is TGTGCCAGCAGCCCCTACACTAGCGGGAGAACCGGGGAGCTGTTTTTT. This translates into CASSPYTSGRTGELFF.

CDR3: CASSYDGTGQETQYF. The CDR3 region has the DNA TGCGCCAGCAGCTATGACGGGACAGGGCAAGAGACCCAGTACTTC. This chain links TRBV5-1 with TRBJ2-5; TRBD1 matches 9 bases. Germline lookup yields CDR1 SGHRS and CDR2 YFSETQ. This CDR3 comprises 15 residues. The V gene end was trimmed by 3 bases and the J gene end by 2 bases; junction bases not matched to a gene: 5.

V usage is TRBV29-1 and J usage is TRBJ2-3; perhaps TRBD2 as D (5 bases). V was clipped by 3 bases and J by 0 bases, with 13 bases between them. The CDR3 extends over 15 amino acids. Germline loops: CDR1 SQVTM, CDR2 ANQGSEA. The CDR3 DNA is TGCAGCGTTGAGGGTCGGGGAACTAGCACAGATACGCAGTATTTT. Protein sequence: CSVEGRGTSTDTQYF.

This sequence joins TRBV5-4 and TRBJ1-5; 8 bases line up with TRBD1. The CDR3 contains 14 residues. The germline gives CDR1 SGHNT, CDR2 YYREEE (reference sequence). Unmatched junction bases numbered 3, after V lost 4 bases and J lost 3 bases. The DNA of the CDR3 is TGTGCCAGCAGCCCGGACAGGGCCAATCAGCCCCAGCATTTT. It yields the protein CASSPDRANQPQHF.

The chain employs TRBV6-6 and TRBJ1-1; TRBD1 is a possible D gene (5 bases). The CDR3 consists of 13 residues. The germline V gene encodes CDR1 MNHNY and CDR2 SVGAGI (reference sequence). The ends were cut back, 6 bases at V and 2 bases at J, with 10 bases in the middle. The CDR3 sequence: CASRLTENTEAFF. In DNA form, the CDR3 reads TGTGCCAGCAGGTTGACAGAAAACACTGAAGCTTTCTTT.

The chain joins TRBV7-2 to TRBJ1-5; TRBD1 aligns across 10 bases. The CDR3 runs 15 residues. Unmatched junction bases numbered 4, after V lost 4 bases and J lost 4 bases. CDR1 SGHTA and CDR2 FQGNSA come from the germline V gene. CDR3 protein: CASSSRQGANQPQHF. For the CDR3, the DNA is TGTGCCAGCAGCTCACGACAGGGGGCTAATCAGCCCCAGCATTTT.

The rearrangement links TRBV5-8 to TRBJ1-1; 8 bases match TRBD1. Per the germline V gene, CDR1 is SGHTS and CDR2 is YDEGEE. This CDR3 spans 15 amino acids. V was clipped by 5 bases and J by 7 bases; unmatched bases: 13. CDR3 protein: CASSTLGTGSREAFF. Here the CDR3 DNA reads TGTGCCAGCAGTACTTTAGGGACAGGCAGTCGTGAAGCTTTCTTT.

The chain has TRBV14 and TRBJ2-3; D possibly corresponds to TRBD1 (6 bases). CDR1 SGHDN and CDR2 FVKESK come from the germline V gene. The ends were cut back, 4 bases at V and 1 base at J, with 9 bases in the middle. This CDR3 spans 14 amino acids. The CDR3 nucleotides read TGTGCCAGCAGCCCTGGACAGCGCACAGATACGCAGTATTTT. Translating gives CASSPGQRTDTQYF.

The rearrangement joins TRBV6-6 to TRBJ2-5; a weak D match, TRBD1 (5 bases). Germline V lookup: CDR1 MNHNY, CDR2 SVGAGI (reference sequence). V gave up 7 bases and J gave up 7 bases, with 16 bases separating them. The CDR3 covers 13 residues. The DNA for the CDR3 is TGTGCCAGCACTGGAAGCCCAAGGGGGACCCAGTACTTC. It is translated as CASTGSPRGTQYF.

This chain links TRBV28 with TRBJ2-1, with 8 bases aligning to TRBD2. V gave up 6 bases and J gave up 16 bases; unmatched junction bases: 11. This CDR3 has 12 residues. Germline V gene lookup returns CDR1 MDHEN and CDR2 SYDVKM. The DNA for the CDR3 is TGTGCCAGCAGATCCCCGGGACTAGAAGTTTTCTTC. Protein product: CASRSPGLEVFF.

The chain's CDR3 is CAGNRMTSGRSNTGELFF. The CDR3 region has the DNA TGTGCCGGTAATAGGATGACTAGCGGGAGATCGAACACCGGGGAGCTGTTTTTT. The chain combines TRBV7-9 with TRBJ2-2, with 12 nucleotides matching TRBD2. This CDR3 region has 18 residues. CDR1 is SEHNR, CDR2 FQNEAQ, per germline (reference sequence). V shed 11 bases and J 0 bases; nucleotides not matched to a gene: 13.

The V and J genes are TRBV9 and TRBJ2-1, with D possibly matching TRBD2 (5 bases). Germline CDR1 SGDLS, CDR2 YYNGEE. The CDR3 is made up of 15 amino acids. The germline V and J ends were trimmed by 2 bases and 5 bases, with 14 bases remaining between them. The CDR3 is CASSVGQAGNNEQFF. The CDR3 DNA sequence: TGTGCCAGCAGCGTCGGCCAGGCGGGTAACAATGAGCAGTTCTTC.